This T cell receptor (beta chain) was identified in a study of Graves' ophthalmopathy and Graves' hyperthyroidism. TCR beta CDR3 regions were amplified from RNA transcripts. RT-PCR was first run with HTBI primers, then multiplex PCR in a second round. TCRdb passed the multiplex PCR reads through MiXCR, listing each CDR3 protein once. The sample consists of a few hundred thousand distinct CDR3 sequences, approximately 20% of them appearing once. This clonotype was recorded a few times. Germline lookup yields CDR1 MDHEN and CDR2 SYDVKM. V was trimmed by 7 bases and J by 4 bases, leaving 16 bases between them. The CDR3 contains 14 residues.

The V call is TRBV28, the J call TRBJ1-1; D might be TRBD1 (6 bases). The TCR was taken from a woman aged 18-29 years with Graves' ophthalmopathy. Sequenced input: peripheral blood. CDR3 amino acids: CASNTQGRGTEAFF. CDR3 DNA: TGTGCCAGCAACACACAGGGCCGGGGCACTGAAGCTTTCTTT.